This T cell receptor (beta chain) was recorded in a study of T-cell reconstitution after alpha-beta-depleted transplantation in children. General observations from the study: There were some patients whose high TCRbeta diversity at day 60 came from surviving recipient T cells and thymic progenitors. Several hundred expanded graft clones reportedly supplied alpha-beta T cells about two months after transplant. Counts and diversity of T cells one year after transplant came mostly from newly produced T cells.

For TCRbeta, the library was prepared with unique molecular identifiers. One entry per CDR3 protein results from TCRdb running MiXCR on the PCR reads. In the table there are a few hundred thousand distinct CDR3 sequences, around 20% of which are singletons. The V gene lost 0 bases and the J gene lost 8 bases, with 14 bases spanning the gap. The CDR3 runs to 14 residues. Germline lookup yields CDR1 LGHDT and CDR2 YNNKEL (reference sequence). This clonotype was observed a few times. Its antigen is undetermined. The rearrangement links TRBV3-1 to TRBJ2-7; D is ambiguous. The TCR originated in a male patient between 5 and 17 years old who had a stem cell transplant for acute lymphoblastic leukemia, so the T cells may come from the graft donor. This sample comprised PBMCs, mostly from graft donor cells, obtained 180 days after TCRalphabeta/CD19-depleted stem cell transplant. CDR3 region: CASSQDGGRNKQYF. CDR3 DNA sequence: TGTGCCAGCAGCCAAGATGGTGGCAGGAATAAGCAGTACTTC.